The 4 T cell receptor beta chains listed next were all sequenced from one sample in a study of monozygotic twins with inflammatory bowel disease. TCRdb re-called the 5' RACE reads and shows each CDR3 protein once, DNA omitted. The record lists some 450,000 distinct CDR3 sequences, of which the ten most abundant hold 2.4%. The sample taken for sequencing was blood. These receptors all come from a human donor with ulcerative colitis or Crohn's disease, or a healthy co-twin of an affected twin (not recorded which).

The chain uses TRBV7-9 and TRBJ1-1; TCRdb's assignment of TRBD1 cannot be checked, as there is no DNA. CDR3 size: 11 residues. CDR1 is SEHNR and CDR2 is FQNEAQ in the germline V gene (reference sequence). The CDR3 spells CASSRTGAAFF.

The chain is built from TRBV7-6 and TRBJ1-1; TCRdb's assignment of TRBD1 cannot be checked, as there is no DNA. CDR1 and CDR2 (germline): SGHVS, FNYEAQ. This CDR3 is 15 amino acids long. CDR3 region: CASSAQGGGPTEAFF.

The chain employs TRBV7-2 and TRBJ1-2. The CDR3 totals 14 residues. From germline, CDR1 is SGHTA and CDR2 FQGNSA. The CDR3 here is CASVALGNYYGYTF. The full variable domain, in which reference TRBV7-2 and TRBJ1-2 provide the parts outside the CDR3, is GAGVSQSPSNKVTEKGKDVELRCDPISGHTALYWYRQSLGQGLEFLIYFQGNSAPDKSGLPSDRFSAERTGGSVSTLTIQRTQQEDSAVYLCASVALGNYYGYTFGSGTRLTVV.

V and J are TRBV19 and TRBJ2-7. Germline loops: CDR1 LNHDA, CDR2 SQIVND (reference sequence). The CDR3 contains 13 residues. The CDR3 spells CASSSGNPYEQYF.